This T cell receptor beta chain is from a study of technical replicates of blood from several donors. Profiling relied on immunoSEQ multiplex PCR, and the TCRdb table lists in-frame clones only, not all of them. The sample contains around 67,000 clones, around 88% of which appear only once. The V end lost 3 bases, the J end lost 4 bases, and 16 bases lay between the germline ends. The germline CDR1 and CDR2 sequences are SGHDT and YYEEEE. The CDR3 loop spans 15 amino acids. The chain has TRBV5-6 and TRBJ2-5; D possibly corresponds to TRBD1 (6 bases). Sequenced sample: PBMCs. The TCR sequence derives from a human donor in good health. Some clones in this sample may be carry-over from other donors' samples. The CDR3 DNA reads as TGTGCCAGCAGCTCACAGGGCCGGGGTTTAGAGACCCAGTACTTC. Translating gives CASSSQGRGLETQYF.